This T cell receptor beta chain emerged from a study of T cell repertoires in cytomegalovirus infection. TCRdb fed the reads into MiXCR, producing one record per CDR3 protein. The table has 500,000 to 600,000 distinct CDR3 sequences, 16% seen once; the top ten hold 20% to 30%. Between the trimmed V and J ends, which lost 0 bases and 6 bases, there was a span of 17 bases. The CDR3 runs 16 residues. Per the germline V gene, CDR1 is LGHNA and CDR2 is YNFKEQ. In regard to this clonotype: The antigen is not known. The final CDR3 position lacks the conserved phenylalanine or tryptophan, pointing to a likely read error.

Overall study results and limits: Across the ex vivo response, the dominant clonotypes were HLA-C-restricted CMV-specific TCR beta clonotypes.

Material: CD8+ T cells from PBMCs. This receptor was obtained from a human donor in good health (CMV status not recorded). Some clones in this sample may be carry-over from other donors' samples. The rearrangement joins TRBV4-2 to TRBJ1-2; D not certain. The CDR3 reads CASSQDAQHLGNGYTL. The CDR3 DNA follows: TGTGCCAGCAGCCAAGATGCGCAACACCTCGGAAATGGCTACACCTTA.